The source of this TCR beta chain is a study of blood T cell repertoires in COVID-19. Trimming left V 0 bases short and J 4 bases short, with 12 bases between. The CDR3 runs to 14 residues. The germline V gene encodes CDR1 GTSNPN and CDR2 SVGIG (reference sequence). Under the authors' procedure: Reference gene primer amplification in the assay estimated nucleated cell counts. Some clones are missing from TCRdb's copy, which holds only in-frame ones; the method was immunoSEQ multiplex PCR. For V, J and clone size, that table is used; D and trimming come from the DNA. The sample shows around 470,000 clones, roughly 87% of them seen only once.

Sequenced: peripheral blood. This sequence originates from a man aged 18-30 years with COVID-19, enrolled during active disease. V and J are TRBV30 and TRBJ1-1; D unclear. CDR3 DNA sequence: TGTGCCTGGAGTGTTGGAGGTTATGGCACTGAAGCTTTCTTT. Its translation: CAWSVGGYGTEAFF.